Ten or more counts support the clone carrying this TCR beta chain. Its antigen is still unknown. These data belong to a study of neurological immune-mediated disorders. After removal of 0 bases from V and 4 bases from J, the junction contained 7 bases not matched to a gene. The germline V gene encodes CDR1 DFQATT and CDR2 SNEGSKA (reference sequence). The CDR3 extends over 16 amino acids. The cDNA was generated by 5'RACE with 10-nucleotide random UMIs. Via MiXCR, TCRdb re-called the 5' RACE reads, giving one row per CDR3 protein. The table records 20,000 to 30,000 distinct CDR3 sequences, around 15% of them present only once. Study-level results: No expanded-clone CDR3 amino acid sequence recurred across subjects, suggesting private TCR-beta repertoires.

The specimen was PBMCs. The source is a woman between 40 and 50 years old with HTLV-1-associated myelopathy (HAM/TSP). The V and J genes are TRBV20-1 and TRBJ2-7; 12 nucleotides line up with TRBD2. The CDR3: CSARDSSGGAIYEQYF. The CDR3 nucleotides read TGCAGTGCTAGAGATTCTAGCGGGGGGGCCATTTACGAGCAGTACTTC.